The 20 T cell receptor beta chains below come from one sample, sequenced in a study of T cells in Graves' hyperthyroidism and ophthalmopathy. Amplification yielded TCR beta CDR3 regions, with RNA transcripts as the source. RT-PCR in the first round (using the HTBI primer set) targeted the TCR CDR3. A single record per CDR3 protein comes from TCRdb applying MiXCR to the multiplex PCR reads. Counted here are around 420,000 distinct CDR3 sequences, roughly 15% occurring once; the ten biggest clones make up 5% to 6%. Specimen: blood. These receptors were taken from a woman younger than 35 with Graves' hyperthyroidism.

In its sample, this clonotype was seen many times. This rearrangement joins TRBV6-2 or TRBV6-3 to TRBJ2-5, with 10 bases fitting TRBD2. Germline lookup yields CDR1 MNHEY and CDR2 SVGEGT. The CDR3 is 16 amino acids. The trim removed 8 bases at V and 5 bases at J, leaving 14 bases unmatched. DNA for the CDR3: TGTGCCAGCTCCTTAGGGGCTAGCGGGAGTCGGGAGACCCAGTACTTC. This sequence encodes CASSLGASGSRETQYF.

This clonotype was seen many times. The chain links TRBV11-2 to TRBJ1-1, with D possibly being TRBD1 (6 bases). Germline CDR1 SGHAT, CDR2 FQNNGV. The CDR3 covers 14 residues. V lost 5 bases to trimming and J lost 5 bases, with 15 bases between them. CDR3 coding DNA: TGTGCCAGCAGCGTTACAGGGTCAAGAACTGAAGCTTTCTTT. Translating it yields CASSVTGSRTEAFF.

This clonotype was detected ten times or more. The rearrangement joins TRBV2 to TRBJ1-1; D gene unclear. Germline CDR1 and CDR2: SNHLY and FYNNEI. V shed 1 base and J shed 6 bases, with 9 bases lying between them. The CDR3 is 13 residues long. CDR3 sequence reads: CASSEVMGSEAFF. The CDR3 bases are TGTGCCAGCAGTGAAGTCATGGGGTCTGAAGCTTTCTTT.

This clonotype has only a few counts. V usage is TRBV7-9 and J usage is TRBJ1-1; 9 bases are shared with TRBD1. The length of the CDR3 is 16 residues. Germline trimming cut 3 bases from V and 0 bases from J; bases unmatched to any gene: 5. Germline CDR1 reads SEHNR; CDR2 reads FQNEAQ (reference sequence). The CDR3 loop is CASSLSGQGMNTEAFF. The DNA of the CDR3 is TGTGCCAGCAGCTTGTCGGGACAGGGAATGAACACTGAAGCTTTCTTT.

This clonotype has at least ten counts. The chain couples TRBV6-6 to TRBJ2-1, with 11 bases fitting TRBD2. Germline V CDR1 and CDR2: MNHNY, SVGAGI (reference sequence). The V gene end was trimmed by 0 bases and the J gene end by 2 bases; junction bases not matched to a gene: 9. CDR3 length: 19 amino acids. The CDR3, as DNA: TGTGCCAGCAGTTACTCCGCTCCTACACTAGCGGGGGCCTACAATGAGCAGTTCTTC. Protein sequence: CASSYSAPTLAGAYNEQFF.

In DNA, the CDR3 is TGTGCCAGCAGTGAGACCACTAGCACAGATACGCAGTATTTT. Protein product: CASSETTSTDTQYF. This chain uses TRBV5-4 with TRBJ2-3; no firm D call. This CDR3 is built from 14 residues. The germline V and J ends were trimmed by 5 bases and 0 bases, with 10 bases remaining between them. Germline lookup yields CDR1 SGHNT and CDR2 YYREEE (reference sequence).

This clonotype was seen many times. CDR3 DNA sequence: TGTGCCAGCAGCCTCGACGACTCTGGAAACACCATATATTTT. This sequence encodes CASSLDDSGNTIYF. The V and J genes are TRBV5-5 and TRBJ1-3, with D unresolved. Deletions cut 4 bases from V and 0 bases from J, with 8 bases between. CDR3 length: 14 amino acids. Germline CDR1 and CDR2: SGHKS and YYEKEE (reference sequence).

This clonotype occurred a few times. The chain has TRBV27 and TRBJ1-5; D is perhaps TRBD1 (5 bases). Trimming removed 5 bases from V and 5 bases from J, with 22 bases in between. The CDR3 spans 17 residues. Germline loops: CDR1 MNHEY, CDR2 SMNVEV (reference sequence). CDR3 nucleotides: TGTGCCAGCAGTCCCATGGAGGACCTGGGGGGTTATCAGCCCCAGCATTTT. The encoded protein is CASSPMEDLGGYQPQHF.

This clonotype was observed a handful of times. A much more abundant neighbour one base away suggests this may be a read error. V usage is TRBV28 and J usage is TRBJ1-2; no clear D. This CDR3 spans 12 amino acids. Germline V gene data show CDR1 as MDHEN and CDR2 as SYDVKM. CDR3 coding DNA: TGTGCCAGCAGTTTATGGGGGTATGGCTGCACCTTC. Residues: CASSLWGYGCTF.

The V gene is TRBV19, the J gene TRBJ2-1; D not certain. This CDR3 comprises 13 residues. V lost 4 bases and J lost 4, with 8 bases in between. Germline V CDR1 and CDR2: LNHDA, SQIVND (reference sequence). For the CDR3, the DNA is TGTGCCAGTAGTACCCGGTTGTACAATGAGCAGTTCTTC. As protein: CASSTRLYNEQFF.

This clonotype was picked up a small number of times. CDR3 nucleotide sequence: TGTGCCAGCGTCGTCGGGGCAGGTTTTAATTCACCCCTCCACTTT. Residues: CASVVGAGFNSPLHF. The V call is TRBV19, the J call TRBJ1-6; D perhaps matches TRBD1 (5 bases). The CDR3 has 15 residues. The V end was cut by 9 bases, the J end by 6 bases, with 18 bases between. The V gene's germline CDR1 is LNHDA and CDR2 SQIVND (reference sequence).

In this sample, this clonotype turned up many times. The chain links TRBV7-9 to TRBJ2-6; D gene unclear. Looked up from germline, CDR1 is SEHNR and CDR2 is FQNEAQ (reference sequence). V was pared by 7 bases and J by 0 bases, with 10 bases between. This CDR3 is built from 15 residues. CDR3 sequence reads: CASTNQISGANVLTF. In DNA form, the CDR3 reads TGTGCCAGCACCAACCAAATCTCTGGGGCCAACGTCCTGACTTTC.

In this sample, this clonotype turned up many times. The chain is built from TRBV27 and TRBJ1-1; D gene ambiguous. CDR3 length equals 13 residues. The germline gives CDR1 MNHEY, CDR2 SMNVEV (reference sequence). Trimming left V 6 bases short and J 0 bases short, with 8 bases between. CDR3 loop: CASSNFMNTEAFF. DNA for the CDR3: TGTGCCAGCAGCAACTTCATGAACACTGAAGCTTTCTTT.

This clonotype was detected ten times or more. The V gene is TRBV28, the J gene TRBJ2-1, with 10 bases that match TRBD2. The CDR3 is 18 amino acids. With 5 bases clipped from V and 3 bases from J, the junction kept 13 bases outside the gene matches. Looked up from germline, CDR1 is MDHEN and CDR2 is SYDVKM. Here the CDR3 reads CASSPEGAGGPLYNEQFF. The CDR3 nucleotides are TGTGCCAGCAGTCCAGAGGGAGCGGGAGGGCCCCTCTACAATGAGCAGTTCTTC.

This clonotype was seen a few times. The V and J genes are TRBV4-1 and TRBJ2-1; 12 nucleotides match TRBD1. Per germline, CDR1 MGHRA and CDR2 YSYEKL. The CDR3 has 19 residues. The V gene end was trimmed by 1 base and the J gene end by 2 bases; junction bases not matched to a gene: 9. The CDR3 coding sequence is TGCGCCAGCAGCCAAGTAGGTAGGGACAGGGGGCTTCCCTACAATGAGCAGTTCTTC. Translated, it gives CASSQVGRDRGLPYNEQFF.

This clonotype was observed at least ten times. The rearrangement links TRBV5-6 to TRBJ1-3; D is unresolved. The CDR3 has 13 amino acids. The germline gives CDR1 SGHDT, CDR2 YYEEEE. Trimming took off 2 bases at V and 2 bases at J, with 5 bases between the two ends. CDR3 coding DNA: TGTGCCAGCAGCTTCACGGCTGGAAACACCATATATTTT. This translates into CASSFTAGNTIYF.

Many counts were recorded for this clonotype. This sequence joins TRBV20-1 and TRBJ2-3; a possible D gene is TRBD1 (5 bases). Germline loops: CDR1 DFQATT, CDR2 SNEGSKA (reference sequence). V lost 0 bases and J 1 base, leaving 11 bases between the germline ends. The CDR3 spans 15 residues. The CDR3 DNA sequence: TGCAGTGCTAGAGATCCTAAACAGGGCACAGATACGCAGTATTTT. Amino acids: CSARDPKQGTDTQYF.

This clonotype was detected many times. The CDR3 bases are TGTGCCAGCAGTCCGAACCCAGGGGGTTTGAATGGCTACACCTTC. Residues: CASSPNPGGLNGYTF. The chain couples TRBV28 to TRBJ1-2; 7 bases map to TRBD1. The CDR3 spans 15 residues. The germline V gene encodes CDR1 MDHEN and CDR2 SYDVKM. V was pared by 5 bases and J by 6 bases, with 12 bases of the junction left unmatched.

This clonotype has a count of ten or more. V is TRBV28 and J is TRBJ1-3, with 7 bases lining up with TRBD1. Per the germline V gene, CDR1 is MDHEN and CDR2 is SYDVKM. The CDR3 runs 14 residues. The J segment lost 1 base and the V segment lost 6 bases, leaving 3 bases of the junction unmatched. The CDR3 coding sequence is TGTGCCAGCAGACTGACAGGGTCTGGAAACACCATATATTTT. The encoded protein is CASRLTGSGNTIYF. The full variable domain, with the rest looked up from reference TRBV28 and TRBJ1-3, is DVKVTQSSRYLVKRTGEKVFLECVQDMDHENMFWYRQDPGLGLRLIYFSYDVKMKEKGDIPEGYSVSREKKERFSLILESASTNQTSMYLCASRLTGSGNTIYFGEGSWLTVV.

This clonotype was observed many times. CDR3 nucleotide sequence: TGTGCCACCAGCAGACCTGACCCGGGAACTGAAGCTTTCTTT. Translating it yields CATSRPDPGTEAFF. The chain links TRBV15 to TRBJ1-1; D gene uncertain. Germline CDR1 reads LNHNV; CDR2 reads YYDKDF (reference sequence). This CDR3 region has 14 residues. The V gene lost 2 bases and the J gene lost 5 bases, with 12 bases spanning the gap.